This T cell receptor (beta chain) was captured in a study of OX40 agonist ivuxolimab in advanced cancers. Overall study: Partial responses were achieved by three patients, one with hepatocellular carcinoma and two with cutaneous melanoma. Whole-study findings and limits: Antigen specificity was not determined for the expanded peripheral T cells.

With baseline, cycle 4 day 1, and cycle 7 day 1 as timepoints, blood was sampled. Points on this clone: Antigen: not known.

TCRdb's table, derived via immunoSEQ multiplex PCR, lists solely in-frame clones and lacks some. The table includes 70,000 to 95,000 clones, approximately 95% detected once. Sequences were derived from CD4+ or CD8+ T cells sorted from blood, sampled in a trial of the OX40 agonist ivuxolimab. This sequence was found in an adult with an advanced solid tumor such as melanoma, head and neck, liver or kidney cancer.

Written as DNA, the CDR3 is TGTGCCAGCAGCGTAGCTGGGGGGGAACCACAGTTCTTC. Protein product: CASSVAGGEPQFF. V usage is TRBV9 and J usage is TRBJ2-1; TRBD2 agrees at 7 bases. The CDR3 loop spans 13 amino acids. V shed 0 bases, J shed 13 bases, and the junction held 7 bases outside the gene matches. The germline gives CDR1 SGDLS, CDR2 YYNGEE.